This record looks at one T cell receptor (beta chain) sequence and its context. Its antigen is still unknown. The repertoire was sequenced with immunoSEQ multiplex PCR; TCRdb's copy has only in-frame clones and lacks some. In the table there are around 80,000 clones, about 86% of which are singletons. These data belong to a study of OX40 agonist ivuxolimab in advanced cancers. Study overall: Patients were over 65% male with ages roughly 23 to 79, mean around 58.

The germline V gene encodes CDR1 SEHNR and CDR2 FQNEAQ (reference sequence). The J segment lost 5 bases and the V segment lost 5 bases, leaving 8 bases of the junction unmatched. The CDR3 consists of 15 residues. General study results and limits: CD4+ and CD8+ T cells in blood underwent clonal expansion by week 6 at 0.1 to 3.0 mg/kg.

Sample: CD4+ or CD8+ T cells sorted from blood, taken in a trial of the OX40 agonist ivuxolimab. The TCR was taken from an adult with an advanced solid tumor such as melanoma, head and neck, liver or kidney cancer. This rearrangement joins TRBV7-9 to TRBJ2-3, with 9 bases matching TRBD1. The CDR3 sequence: CASSLTGGAGDTQYF. The CDR3 coding sequence is TGTGCCAGCAGCCTAACAGGGGGCGCGGGAGATACGCAGTATTTT.